This T cell receptor beta chain was identified during a study of a mutant IDH1 vaccine in newly diagnosed glioma. Overall study: Before enrollment, patients got radiotherapy alone, temozolomide alone, or mostly the combination.

Time point defined: baseline, week 1 (first vaccination visit). Described treatment: pre-vaccination baseline after standard-of-care therapy. Libraries were prepared by immunoSEQ multiplex PCR; TCRdb keeps only in-frame clonotypes and omits some of them. This sample has about 16,000 clones; roughly 85% occur once, and the top ten carry approximately 9.1%. This clone was picked up one time. The CDR3 runs 13 residues. Germline-derived CDR1 and CDR2 are LNHDA and SQIVND (reference sequence). Trimming took 7 bases from V and 3 from J, leaving 12 bases between them. This TCR was recovered from a man between 35 and 55 years old with glioma. Sequenced here: PBMCs, sampled from a glioma patient treated with radiotherapy, temozolomide or both. The chain joins TRBV19 to TRBJ1-1; D might be TRBD1 (5 bases). The CDR3, as DNA: TGTGCCAGTACTGGGGGACGGGACACTGAAGCTTTCTTT. It specifies CASTGGRDTEAFF.